This T cell receptor (beta chain) was recovered during a study of spatial heterogeneity in lung cancer. Study-level information: Compared with alpha-chain sequences, beta-chain sequences were consistently detected in greater numbers. General study points: Ubiquitous expanded tumor TCRs were seen in blood more at resection than at follow-up.

The length of the CDR3 is 15 residues. Germline V gene data show CDR1 as SNHLY and CDR2 as FYNNEI. Trimming left V 6 bases short and J 5 bases short, with 16 bases between. TCR cDNA molecules each carried a unique molecular identifier. A single record per CDR3 protein comes from TCRdb applying MiXCR to the 5' RACE reads. The sample holds 77,000 or so distinct CDR3 sequences, under 25% seen once. As to time point: sample taken at primary tumor resection. Unsorted tumor, nontumor lung tissue or cryopreserved PBMC supplied the whole RNA. The donors comprised around 72 untreated early-stage non-small cell lung cancer patients. As to this clonotype: The antigen is undetermined.

This TCR was sampled from a male donor with early-stage non-small cell lung cancer. V usage is TRBV2 and J usage is TRBJ2-2; no clear D. The specimen comprised PBMCs, sampled at surgery. The CDR3 DNA is TGTGCCAGCAGGGAAAACCAGAGAGGAACCGGGGAGCTGTTTTTT. This codes for CASRENQRGTGELFF.